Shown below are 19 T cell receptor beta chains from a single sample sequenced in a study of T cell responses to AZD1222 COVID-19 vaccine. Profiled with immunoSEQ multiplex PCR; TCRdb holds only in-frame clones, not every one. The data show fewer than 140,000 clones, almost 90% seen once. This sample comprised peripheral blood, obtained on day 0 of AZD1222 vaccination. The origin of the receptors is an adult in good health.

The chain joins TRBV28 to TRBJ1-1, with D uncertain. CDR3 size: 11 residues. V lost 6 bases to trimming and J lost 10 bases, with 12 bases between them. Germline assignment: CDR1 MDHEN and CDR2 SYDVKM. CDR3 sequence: CASSSYRVAFF. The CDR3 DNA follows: TGTGCCAGCAGCTCTTACAGAGTAGCTTTCTTT.

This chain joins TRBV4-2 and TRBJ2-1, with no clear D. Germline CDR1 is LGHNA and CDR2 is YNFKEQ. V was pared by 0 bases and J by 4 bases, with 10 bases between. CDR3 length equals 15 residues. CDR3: CASSQDRALYNEQFF. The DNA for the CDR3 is TGTGCCAGCAGCCAAGATCGGGCATTATACAATGAGCAGTTCTTC.

The CDR3 DNA reads as TGTGCCAGCAGCGCCCGACAGGGGACAATCACTGAAGCTTTCTTT. It encodes CASSARQGTITEAFF. The V and J genes are TRBV11-2 and TRBJ1-1; 8 bases fit TRBD1. The V gene end was trimmed by 5 bases and the J gene end by 4 bases; junction bases not matched to a gene: 9. This CDR3 comprises 15 residues. CDR1 SGHAT and CDR2 FQNNGV come from the germline V gene.

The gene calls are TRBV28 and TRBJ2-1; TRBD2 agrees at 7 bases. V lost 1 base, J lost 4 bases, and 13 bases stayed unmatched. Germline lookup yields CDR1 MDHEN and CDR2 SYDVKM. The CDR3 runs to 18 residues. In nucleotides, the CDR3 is TGTGCCAGCAGTTTATTGGCGGGAGACACCTCCGGGTACAATGAGCAGTTCTTC. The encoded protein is CASSLLAGDTSGYNEQFF.

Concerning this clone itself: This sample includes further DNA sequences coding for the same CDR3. The CDR3 DNA reads TGCGCCAGCAGCTTGGCAGGGTCTGGAAACACCATATATTTT. Protein sequence: CASSLAGSGNTIYF. The chain links TRBV5-1 to TRBJ1-3, with D tentatively TRBD1 (5 bases). V lost 0 bases, J lost 1 base, and 5 bases lay in between. Germline V gene lookup returns CDR1 SGHRS and CDR2 YFSETQ. CDR3 length: 14 residues.

The CDR3 loop reads CASSAVGSTDTQYF. CDR3 sequence (DNA): TGTGCCAGCAGTGCCGTTGGGAGCACAGATACGCAGTATTTT. The rearrangement joins TRBV25-1 to TRBJ2-3; no firm D call. V gave up 4 bases and J gave up 0 bases, with 8 bases separating them. The CDR3 totals 14 residues. Germline-derived CDR1 and CDR2 are MGHDK and SYGVNS. Looking up the rest from reference TRBV25-1 and TRBJ2-3 gives the full variable domain: EADIYQTPRYLVIGTGKKITLECSQTMGHDKMYWYQQDPGMELHLIHYSYGVNSTEKGDLSSESTVSRIRTEHFPLTLESARPSHTSQYLCASSAVGSTDTQYFGPGTRLTVL.

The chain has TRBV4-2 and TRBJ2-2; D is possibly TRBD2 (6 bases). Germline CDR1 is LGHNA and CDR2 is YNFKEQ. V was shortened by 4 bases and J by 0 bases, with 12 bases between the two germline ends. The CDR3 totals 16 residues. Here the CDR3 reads CASSLNGGTNTGELFF. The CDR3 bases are TGTGCCAGCAGCCTCAACGGCGGGACGAACACCGGGGAGCTGTTTTTT.

Here the CDR3 DNA reads TGCGCCAGTCGAGGGAGAGGGGAACCTCAAGAGACCCAGTACTTC. Encoded protein: CASRGRGEPQETQYF. V usage is TRBV4-1 and J usage is TRBJ2-5, with D possibly called TRBD1 or TRBD2 (5 bases each). Germline CDR1 is MGHRA and CDR2 is YSYEKL. The CDR3 contains 15 residues. Between the trimmed V and J ends, which lost 9 bases and 2 bases, there was a span of 19 bases.

CDR3 sequence (DNA): TGCGCCAGCAGTGGGGGCAGCGGGAGCCAGCGGGAGCTGTTTTTT. Its translation is CASSGGSGSQRELFF. V and J are TRBV10-1 and TRBJ2-2; TRBD2 matches at 8 bases. The ends lost 4 bases at V and 9 bases at J; junction bases unmatched: 10. Germline-derived CDR1 and CDR2 are WNHNN and SYGVQD (reference sequence). The CDR3 is 15 residues long.

The CDR3 sequence: CASSRGEKLFF. CDR3 bases: TGTGCCAGCAGCCGGGGTGAAAAACTGTTTTTT. This chain connects TRBV9 to TRBJ1-4, with D unresolved. Trimming pared 4 bases from V and 7 bases from J, leaving 5 bases between. The CDR3 consists of 11 residues. Per germline, CDR1 SGDLS and CDR2 YYNGEE.

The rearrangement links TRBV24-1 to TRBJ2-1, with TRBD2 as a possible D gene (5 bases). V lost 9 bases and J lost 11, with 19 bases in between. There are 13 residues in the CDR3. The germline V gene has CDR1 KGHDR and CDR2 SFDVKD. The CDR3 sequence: CATGLGDSEKQFF. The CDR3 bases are TGTGCCACCGGCCTCGGTGATAGCGAGAAGCAGTTCTTC.

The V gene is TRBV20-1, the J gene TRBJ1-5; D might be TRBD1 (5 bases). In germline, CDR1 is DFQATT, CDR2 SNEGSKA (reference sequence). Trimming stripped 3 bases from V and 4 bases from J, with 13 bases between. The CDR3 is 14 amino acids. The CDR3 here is CSASPGTGNQPQHF. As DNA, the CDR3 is TGCAGTGCTAGTCCCGGGACTGGGAATCAGCCCCAGCATTTT.

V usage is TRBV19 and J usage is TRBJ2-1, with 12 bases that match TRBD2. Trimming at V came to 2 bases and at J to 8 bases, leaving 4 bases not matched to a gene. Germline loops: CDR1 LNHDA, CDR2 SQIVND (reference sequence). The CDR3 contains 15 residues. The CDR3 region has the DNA TGTGCCAGTAGTATAACTAGCGGGAGGTACTATGAGCAGTTCTTC. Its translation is CASSITSGRYYEQFF.

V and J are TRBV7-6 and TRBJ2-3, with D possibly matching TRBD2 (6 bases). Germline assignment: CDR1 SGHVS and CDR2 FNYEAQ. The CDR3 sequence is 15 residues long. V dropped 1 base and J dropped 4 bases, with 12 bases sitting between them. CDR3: CASSLVAGFPDTQYF. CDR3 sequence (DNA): TGTGCCAGCAGCTTAGTGGCGGGATTCCCAGATACGCAGTATTTT.

In DNA, the CDR3 is TGTGCCAGCAGCTTGATACTAGCGGGAGGAGGGGACTACGAGCAGTACTTC. It yields the protein CASSLILAGGGDYEQYF. The V and J genes are TRBV7-9 and TRBJ2-7, with TRBD2 identical over 12 bases. This CDR3 contains 17 residues. The germline V gene encodes CDR1 SEHNR and CDR2 FQNEAQ (reference sequence). The V and J ends lost 3 bases and 3 bases, in that order; junction bases with no gene match: 9.

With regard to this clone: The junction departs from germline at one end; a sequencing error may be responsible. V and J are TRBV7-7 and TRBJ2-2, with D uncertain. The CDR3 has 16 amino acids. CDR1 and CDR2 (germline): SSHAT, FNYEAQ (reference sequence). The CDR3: CASSLEQWGNTGELFF. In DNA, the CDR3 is TGTGCTAGCAGCTTAGAGCAGTGGGGGAACACCGGGGAGCTGTTTTTT. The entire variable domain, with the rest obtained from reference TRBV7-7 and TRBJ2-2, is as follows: GAGVSQSPRYKVTKRGQDVTLRCDPISSHATLYWYQQALGQGPEFLTYFNYEAQPDKSGLPSDRFSAERPEGSISTLTIQRTEQRDSAMYRCASSLEQWGNTGELFFGEGSRLTVL.

This chain's CDR3 is CASSPNFGQGNTEAFF. CDR3 coding DNA: TGTGCCAGCAGCCCGAATTTCGGACAGGGGAACACTGAAGCTTTCTTT. The chain links TRBV3-1 (or the pseudogene TRBV3-2) to TRBJ1-1; 8 nucleotides match TRBD1. The CDR3 is 16 amino acids. From germline, CDR1 is LGHDT and CDR2 YNNKEL (reference sequence). Trimming at V came to 4 bases and at J to 1 base, leaving 8 bases not matched to a gene.

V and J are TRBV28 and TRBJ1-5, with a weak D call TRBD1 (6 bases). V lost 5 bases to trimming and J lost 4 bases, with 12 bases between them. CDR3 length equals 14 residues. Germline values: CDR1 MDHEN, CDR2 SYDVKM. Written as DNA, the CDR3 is TGTGCCAGCAGTGTCTTACAGGGTAATCAGCCCCAGCATTTT. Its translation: CASSVLQGNQPQHF.

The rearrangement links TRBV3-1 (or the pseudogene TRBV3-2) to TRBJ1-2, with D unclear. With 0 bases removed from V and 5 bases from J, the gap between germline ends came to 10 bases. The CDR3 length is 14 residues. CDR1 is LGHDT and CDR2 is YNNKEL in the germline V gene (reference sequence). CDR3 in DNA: TGTGCCAGCAGCCAAGATGGGCGGTGGTATGGCTACACCTTC. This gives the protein CASSQDGRWYGYTF.